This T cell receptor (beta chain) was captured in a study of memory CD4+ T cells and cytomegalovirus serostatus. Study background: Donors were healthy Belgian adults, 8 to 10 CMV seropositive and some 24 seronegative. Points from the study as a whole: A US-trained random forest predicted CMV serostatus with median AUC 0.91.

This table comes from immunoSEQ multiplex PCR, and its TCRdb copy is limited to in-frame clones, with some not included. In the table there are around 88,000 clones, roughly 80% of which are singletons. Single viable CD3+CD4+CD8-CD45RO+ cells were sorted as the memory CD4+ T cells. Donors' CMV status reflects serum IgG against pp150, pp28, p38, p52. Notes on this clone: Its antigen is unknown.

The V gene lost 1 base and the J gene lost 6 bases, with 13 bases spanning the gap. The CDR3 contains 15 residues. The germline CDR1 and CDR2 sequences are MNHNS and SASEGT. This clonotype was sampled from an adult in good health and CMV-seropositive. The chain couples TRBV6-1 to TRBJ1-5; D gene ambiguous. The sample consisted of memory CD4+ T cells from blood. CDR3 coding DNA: TGTGCCAGCAGTGAAGATCGGGGATTCGGTCAGCCCCAGCATTTT. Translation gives CASSEDRGFGQPQHF.